The sample holds a few counts of the clone carrying this T cell receptor (beta chain). Its antigen is undetermined. Sample-barcoded 5' priming and a J-beta primer mix drove a second PCR of about 6 to 12 cycles. TCRdb processed the 5' RACE reads anew with MiXCR; each CDR3 protein has one entry. The sample has some 1,500,000 distinct CDR3 sequences; 35% to 45% are singletons. This entry comes from a study of blood T cells in healthy people across ages. For the study at large: About one barcoded beta molecule per two T cells was the capture yield of template switching. General study findings and limits: Naive and antigen-experienced cells could not be conclusively compared, given unsorted PBMCs. Roughly linear age-related decline in beta diversity appeared, significant by age 40.

Sequencing was performed on blood. The source is a woman aged 18-29 years in good health.

Here the CDR3 DNA reads TGCGCCAGCAGCCAAGGGCCAGACCGCTACGAGCAGTACTTC. It codes for CASSQGPDRYEQYF. The chain joins TRBV4-1 to TRBJ2-7; D is unresolved. The V gene lost 1 base and the J gene lost 3 bases, with 10 bases spanning the gap. The CDR3 has 14 residues. The germline V gene has CDR1 MGHRA and CDR2 YSYEKL.